These T cell receptor beta chains were read from a single sample in a study of T cells in Graves' hyperthyroidism and ophthalmopathy. TCRdb re-called the multiplex PCR reads through MiXCR, storing one row per CDR3 protein. The sample includes a few hundred thousand distinct CDR3 sequences, 15% seen only once; the top ten take about 31%. The sequenced material came from blood. Source of these receptors: a woman aged 25 to 39 with Graves' hyperthyroidism. Each CDR3 is given with its conserved first and last residue. The D gene is left open where the match is weak. Clone size, where shown, is once, few, many, or a class for clones that have expanded.

TRBV28	many	TRBJ1-5	TRBD1	CASSLGGTVSYSNQPQHF	TGTGCCAGCAGTTTGGGGGGGACAGTATCCTATAGCAATCAGCCCCAGCATTTT
TRBV20-1	many	TRBJ2-7	-	CSARQGGDWYQYF	TGCAGTGCTAGGCAGGGCGGGGATTGGTATCAGTACTTC
TRBV4-1	few	TRBJ1-6	-	CASSQDEYNSPLHF	TGCGCCAGCAGCCAAGATGAGTACAATTCACCCCTCCACTTT
TRBV20-1	-	TRBJ1-1	-	CSARDQPWGTEAFF	TGCAGTGCTAGAGATCAGCCCTGGGGCACTGAAGCTTTCTTT
TRBV11-2	-	TRBJ2-4	-	CASSFFGSNIQYF	TGTGCCAGCAGCTTTTTCGGGTCAAACATTCAGTACTTC
TRBV6-1	many	TRBJ2-7	TRBD2	CASSYAGVPYEQYF	TGTGCCAGCAGTTACGCGGGAGTCCCCTACGAGCAGTACTTC
TRBV18	many	TRBJ2-1	-	CASSPSRGDSYNEQFF	TGTGCCAGCTCACCATCCAGGGGAGACTCCTACAATGAGCAGTTCTTC
TRBV6-2/TRBV6-3	-	TRBJ2-3	-	CASSPGRTDTRYF	TGTGCCAGCAGTCCAGGCCGCACAGATACGCGGTATTTT
TRBV5-4	few	TRBJ2-2	-	CASSLGGTSGTGELFF	TGTGCCAGCAGCTTGGGAGGGACAAGTGGTACCGGGGAGCTGTTTTTT
TRBV20-1	many	TRBJ2-1	TRBD2	CSASFSGGPKINEQFF	TGCAGTGCTAGTTTCTCGGGAGGGCCAAAAATCAATGAGCAGTTCTTC
TRBV20-1	-	TRBJ2-3	TRBD2	CSARNVLAGGGPTDTQYF	TGCAGTGCCCGTAACGTCCTAGCGGGAGGGGGTCCCACAGATACGCAGTATTTT
TRBV28	many	TRBJ2-3	TRBD1	CASSFFAPGQGTDTQYF	TGTGCCAGCAGTTTTTTCGCCCCGGGACAGGGTACAGATACGCAGTATTTT
TRBV19	-	TRBJ1-1	TRBD1	CASSNRDRTNTEAFF	TGTGCCAGTAGTAACCGGGACAGGACGAACACTGAAGCTTTCTTT
TRBV3-1	many	TRBJ1-6	-	CASSQGQLNSPLHF	TGTGCCAGCAGCCAAGGGCAGCTTAATTCACCCCTCCACTTT
TRBV29-1	-	TRBJ1-5	TRBD1	CSVLQGAGNQPQHF	TGCAGCGTGCTTCAGGGGGCAGGCAATCAGCCCCAGCATTTT
TRBV7-9	-	TRBJ2-7	-	CASSSLENSYEQYF	TGTGCCAGCAGCTCTCTGGAGAACTCCTACGAGCAGTACTTC
TRBV28	many	TRBJ2-7	-	CASGASWDSSSYEQYF	TGTGCCAGCGGAGCGTCGTGGGACTCGAGCTCCTACGAGCAGTACTTC
TRBV11-2	many	TRBJ1-1	-	CASSPRRNTEAFF	TGTGCCAGCAGCCCTAGGCGGAACACTGAAGCTTTCTTT
TRBV6-1	-	TRBJ2-7	TRBD2	CASSESGSLSYEQYF	TGTGCCAGCAGTGAGAGCGGGAGTCTTTCCTACGAGCAGTACTTC
TRBV20-1	few	TRBJ2-3	-	CSASTGSTDTQYF	TGCAGTGCTAGTACAGGGAGCACAGATACGCAGTATTTT
TRBV19	-	TRBJ2-6	-	CASSIFGAYSSGANVLTF	TGTGCCAGTAGTATTTTTGGGGCCTATTCCTCTGGGGCCAACGTCCTGACTTTC
TRBV4-1	-	TRBJ1-4	-	CASSQDNEGGYEKLFF	TGCGCCAGCAGCCAAGATAATGAGGGCGGTTATGAAAAACTGTTTTTT
TRBV7-9	few	TRBJ2-1	TRBD2	CASSPLGLAGNEQFF	TGTGCCAGCAGCCCATTGGGACTAGCGGGAAATGAGCAGTTCTTC
TRBV7-9	many	TRBJ2-1	-	CASSLGRDPSYNEQFF	TGTGCCAGCAGCTTAGGCAGGGACCCTTCCTACAATGAGCAGTTCTTC
TRBV7-9	many	TRBJ1-4	-	CASGPVNEKLFF	TGTGCCAGCGGGCCGGTCAATGAAAAACTGTTTTTT
TRBV28	few	TRBJ2-3	-	CASSDSLALDTQYF	TGTGCCAGCAGCGACAGTTTAGCATTGGATACGCAGTATTTT
TRBV30	many	TRBJ2-1	-	CAWSRPERYNEQFF	TGTGCCTGGAGTCGGCCCGAGAGATACAATGAGCAGTTCTTC
TRBV4-2	-	TRBJ1-2	-	CASSQDWQAQKIYGYTF	TGTGCCAGCAGCCAAGATTGGCAAGCACAAAAAATCTATGGCTACACCTTC
TRBV7-2	many	TRBJ2-3	TRBD2	CASSPGTSGGTDTQYF	TGTGCCAGCAGCCCCGGGACTAGCGGGGGCACAGATACGCAGTATTTT
TRBV18	many	TRBJ1-1	-	CASSPLTENTEAFF	TGTGCCAGCTCACCTCTGACAGAGAACACTGAAGCTTTCTTT
TRBV10-3	many	TRBJ2-5	TRBD2	CAIAPTSGIGGETQYF	TGTGCCATAGCTCCGACTAGCGGGATAGGGGGAGAGACCCAGTACTTC
TRBV10-1	-	TRBJ2-3	TRBD1	CASSESKTGATDTQYF	TGCGCCAGCAGTGAGTCGAAGACAGGGGCCACAGATACGCAGTATTTT
TRBV28	many	TRBJ1-1	-	CASSLELGNTEAFF	TGTGCCAGCAGTTTAGAATTGGGGAACACTGAAGCTTTCTTT
TRBV10-3	many	TRBJ2-7	TRBD2	CAISEPAGEFYEQYF	TGTGCCATCAGTGAGCCGGCGGGAGAATTCTACGAGCAGTACTTC
TRBV14	-	TRBJ2-7	-	CASSQDTGSYEQYF	TGTGCCAGCAGCCAAGATACGGGGAGCTACGAGCAGTACTTC
TRBV27	many	TRBJ1-3	TRBD1	CASSFDRGSVSSGNTIYF	TGTGCCAGCAGTTTCGACAGGGGATCTGTTAGCTCTGGAAACACCATATATTTT
TRBV7-9	-	TRBJ1-2	-	CASSLDREVYGYTF	TGTGCCAGCAGCTTAGACAGGGAGGTCTATGGCTACACCTTC
TRBV5-8	few	TRBJ2-7	TRBD2	CASTSGLAGAGYEQYF	TGTGCCAGCACATCTGGACTAGCGGGAGCGGGCTACGAGCAGTACTTC
TRBV6-2/TRBV6-3	-	TRBJ1-5	TRBD1	CASSRWLQGSEQPQHF	TGTGCCAGCAGCCGCTGGTTACAGGGGTCGGAGCAGCCCCAGCATTTT
TRBV3-1	-	TRBJ1-4	-	CASSQDLGVLTNEKLFF	TGTGCCAGCAGCCAAGATCTAGGAGTCTTAACAAATGAAAAACTGTTTTTT
TRBV4-1	-	TRBJ1-5	-	CASSQGTVPNQPQHF	TGCGCCAGCAGCCAAGGGACAGTGCCTAATCAGCCCCAGCATTTT
TRBV5-5	few	TRBJ1-5	-	CASSLSPRDSNQPQHF	TGTGCCAGCAGCTTGTCCCCGAGGGACAGCAATCAGCCCCAGCATTTT